This TCR beta chain was captured in a study of T cell changes during pregnancy in multiple sclerosis (dated by TCRdb to about 2019). A note on the overall study: The study looked at changes in the T cell repertoire across pregnancy in women with multiple sclerosis.

Libraries were constructed by the immunoSEQ multiplex PCR assay. TCRdb limited this immuneACCESS table to in-frame rearrangements with V and J called. A share of clones is missing; checked studies link under half to unresolved V genes, and the rest is unexplained. The sample includes approximately 130,000 clones, with approximately 94% observed a single time. The ten largest account for 6.2% of the sample. From the cysteine up to the phenylalanine, the CDR3 has a length of 19 residues. The kept DNA is CDR3 alone, 57 bases in frame from the first base. CDR1 SGHDT and CDR2 YYEEEE are derived from the germline V gene. V is trimmed back by 3 bases and J by 6 bases, and the junction contains 15 bases that no gene match accounts for. Concerning this clone itself: Its cognate antigen has yet to be identified. No much larger clone is present one base from it, and per-base qualities are unavailable.

The chain uses TRBV5-6 and TRBJ2-7; 16 bases in the middle match TRBD2. The sequences come from peripheral blood, collected before pregnancy. This TCR was sampled from a female donor with multiple sclerosis, enrolled in a pregnancy study. DNA sequence: TGTGCCAGCAGCTCCCCGGGACTAGCGGGAGGGATCCCAAAACCCGAGCAGTACTTC. It encodes CASSSPGLAGGIPKPEQYF.